The 3 T cell receptor beta chains given below trace back to one sample, sequenced in a study of T-cell memory formation after mild COVID-19. TCRdb called the 5' RACE reads again in MiXCR, with one record for every CDR3 protein. The sample has 350,000 to 450,000 distinct CDR3 sequences; approximately 24% are singletons. The material sequenced was PBMCs or a T cell subset sorted from them (not recorded which). The receptor source for this set is an adult woman who had mild COVID-19 (a few samples of this study predate the infection). Cell type and time point are not known.

The chain employs TRBV7-9 and TRBJ2-1, with 7 positions matching TRBD1. CDR3 length equals 15 residues. Germline V CDR1 and CDR2: SEHNR, FQNEAQ (reference sequence). V lost 3 bases, J lost 4 bases, and 6 bases stayed unmatched. The CDR3 DNA reads as TGTGCCAGCAGCTTCGGACAGGTCGGTTACAATGAGCAGTTCTTC. Its translation: CASSFGQVGYNEQFF. The full variable domain, rest sourced from reference TRBV7-9 and TRBJ2-1, is DTGVSQNPRHKITKRGQNVTFRCDPISEHNRLYWYRQTLGQGPEFLTYFQNEAQLEKSRLLSDRFSAERPKGSFSTLEIQRTEQGDSAMYLCASSFGQVGYNEQFFGPGTRLTVL.

This chain uses TRBV30 with TRBJ1-4, with a tentative D call TRBD1 (6 bases). V was shortened by 4 bases and J by 5 bases, with 11 bases between the two germline ends. Per the germline V gene, CDR1 is GTSNPN and CDR2 is SVGIG (reference sequence). This CDR3 spans 13 amino acids. CDR3 nucleotides: TGTGCCTGGAAACGGACAGCAAATGAAAAACTGTTTTTT. It encodes CAWKRTANEKLFF.

CDR3 bases: TGTGCCAGCAGTGACTCCTTTAGCGGGAGGGGATCCTACAATGAGCAGTTCTTC. It yields the protein CASSDSFSGRGSYNEQFF. The rearrangement joins TRBV6-4 to TRBJ2-1; 11 nucleotides line up with TRBD2. Germline V lookup: CDR1 MRHNA, CDR2 SNTAGT. V gave up 0 bases and J gave up 1 base; unmatched junction bases: 5. The CDR3 is made up of 18 amino acids.